Each of the 22 T cell receptor beta chains below was sequenced from the same sample in a study of CD8 T cells in Susac syndrome. After extraction with the RNeasy kit, roughly 0.45 to 1 ug of the RNA was reverse transcribed using random hexamers. MiXCR was run by TCRdb on the immunoSEQ multiplex PCR reads, yielding one entry per CDR3 protein. The sample has around 200,000 distinct CDR3 sequences, over 85% seen once; the top ten hold 0.1%. Sequencing input: CD4+ T cells from PBMCs. The source is a human donor in good health.

The chain links TRBV10-3 to TRBJ1-5, with unresolved D. Germline V gives CDR1 ENHRY, CDR2 SYGVKD. V lost 2 bases and J 5 bases, leaving 16 bases between the germline ends. There are 16 residues in the CDR3. This CDR3 reads CAISEGDGAWDQPQHF. The CDR3 DNA follows: TGTGCCATCAGTGAGGGAGACGGTGCATGGGATCAGCCCCAGCATTTT.

The genes are TRBV29-1 and TRBJ2-1; D is perhaps TRBD1 or TRBD2 (5 bases each). Germline assignment: CDR1 SQVTM and CDR2 ANQGSEA. Trimming left V 3 bases short and J 0 bases short, with 12 bases between. CDR3 length equals 15 residues. For the CDR3, the DNA is TGCAGCGTTGAGGGGGTGACGAGCTCCTACAATGAGCAGTTCTTC. It encodes CSVEGVTSSYNEQFF.

The J gene is TRBJ2-3, the V gene TRBV20-1; TRBD2 matches 16 bases. In germline, CDR1 is DFQATT, CDR2 SNEGSKA (reference sequence). This CDR3 has 17 residues. V trimming: 5 bases; J trimming: 4 bases; junction bases outside the gene matches: 9. The CDR3 loop is CSAPGTSGGAVADTQYF. In DNA, the CDR3 is TGCAGTGCTCCCGGGACTAGCGGGGGGGCTGTCGCAGATACGCAGTATTTT.

This clonotype was detected once. V is TRBV7-2 and J is TRBJ1-5, with D unclear. V was cut by 5 bases and J by 7 bases, with 9 bases left in between. Germline V lookup: CDR1 SGHTA, CDR2 FQGNSA. CDR3 length: 12 amino acids. The chain's CDR3 is CASSPSSQPQHF. The CDR3 coding sequence is TGTGCCAGCAGCCCTTCCTCCCAGCCCCAGCATTTT.

The chain uses TRBV11-3 and TRBJ2-7; possible D gene TRBD1, 6 bases. The germline V gene encodes CDR1 SGHNT and CDR2 YENEEA. The CDR3 contains 15 residues. The V end was cut by 6 bases, the J end by 9 bases, with 24 bases between. CDR3 in amino acids: CASSDRGMDRSRQYV. The DNA for the CDR3 is TGTGCCAGCAGTGACAGAGGGATGGACAGATCTCGGCAGTACGTC.

This rearrangement joins TRBV20-1 to TRBJ1-1; 7 bases fit TRBD1. CDR1 and CDR2 from the germline V gene are DFQATT and SNEGSKA (reference sequence). J gave up 5 bases and V 6 bases, and 9 bases lay outside the gene matches. This CDR3 region has 13 residues. CDR3 DNA sequence: TGCAGTGCCGTTACAGGGGTTATGACTGAAGCTTTCTTT. This codes for CSAVTGVMTEAFF.

The V call is TRBV12-3 or TRBV12-4, the J call TRBJ2-3; the D call may be TRBD1 or TRBD2 (5 bases each). This CDR3 is built from 15 residues. V was cut by 6 bases and J by 0 bases, with 13 bases left in between. CDR3: CASRKGPLSTDTQYF. DNA of the CDR3: TGTGCCAGCAGGAAGGGACCACTTAGCACAGATACGCAGTATTTT.

The chain combines TRBV7-9 with TRBJ2-7; tentative D call: TRBD2 (5 bases). Trimming stripped 1 base from V and 5 bases from J, with 6 bases between. This CDR3 is built from 12 residues. Germline V lookup: CDR1 SEHNR, CDR2 FQNEAQ (reference sequence). CDR3 loop: CASSLVGDEQYF. CDR3 sequence (DNA): TGTGCCAGCAGCTTAGTCGGGGACGAGCAGTACTTC.

V gene TRBV5-1 combines with J gene TRBJ1-2; D is ambiguous. This CDR3 comprises 12 residues. The V end was cut by 7 bases, the J end by 0 bases, with 7 bases between. Germline assignment: CDR1 SGHRS and CDR2 YFSETQ. In nucleotides, the CDR3 is TGCGCCAGCCACAAAGCTAACTATGGCTACACCTTC. It specifies CASHKANYGYTF.

The J gene is TRBJ2-5, the V gene TRBV29-1; no clear D gene. The CDR3 runs 13 residues. Trimming stripped 8 bases from V and 1 base from J, with 14 bases between. Germline V gene sequence: CDR1 SQVTM, CDR2 ANQGSEA. The CDR3 nucleotides are TGCAGCACCGGACGCGGCTCCCAAGAGACCCAGTACTTC. Its translation: CSTGRGSQETQYF.

The chain is built from TRBV29-1 and TRBJ2-3; D gene ambiguous. The V end lost 5 bases, the J end lost 2 bases, and 11 bases lay between the germline ends. The CDR3 loop spans 13 amino acids. Germline V gives CDR1 SQVTM, CDR2 ANQGSEA. The CDR3 DNA reads TGCAGCGTTCTGACAAGACTCACAGATACGCAGTATTTT. Amino acid sequence: CSVLTRLTDTQYF.

The chain recombines TRBV11-3 with TRBJ2-5; 9 bases are a match to TRBD2. The CDR3 is made up of 16 amino acids. The V gene end was trimmed by 5 bases and the J gene end by 4 bases; junction bases not matched to a gene: 11. Germline values: CDR1 SGHNT, CDR2 YENEEA. The CDR3: CASSPEAGGPGETQYF. DNA of the CDR3: TGTGCCAGCAGCCCAGAGGCGGGAGGGCCGGGAGAGACCCAGTACTTC.

The J gene is TRBJ1-2, the V gene TRBV7-9; 7 nucleotides match TRBD1. From germline, CDR1 is SEHNR and CDR2 FQNEAQ (reference sequence). The CDR3 is 14 amino acids. Losses at the gene ends were 3 bases for V and 13 bases for J; bases not matched to a gene: 14. The CDR3 spells CASSFPLLKTGPTF. DNA of the CDR3: TGTGCCAGCAGCTTCCCATTACTCAAGACAGGGCCCACCTTC.

In this sample, this clonotype turned up once. V is TRBV20-1 and J is TRBJ2-1; D call uncertain. The V end was cut by 6 bases, the J end by 5 bases, with 14 bases between. Germline V gene data show CDR1 as DFQATT and CDR2 as SNEGSKA (reference sequence). The CDR3 covers 13 residues. The CDR3 reads CSAHEPPHNEQFF. The CDR3 DNA reads TGCAGTGCCCACGAACCCCCCCACAATGAGCAGTTCTTC.

V is TRBV27 and J is TRBJ1-1; no definite D call. Germline assignment: CDR1 MNHEY and CDR2 SMNVEV (reference sequence). Trimming took off 3 bases at V and 6 bases at J, with 8 bases between the two ends. The CDR3 has 12 amino acids. CDR3 DNA: TGTGCCAGCAGTTTTGCCGGATCTGAAGCTTTCTTT. Translating gives CASSFAGSEAFF.

In DNA, the CDR3 is TGTGCCAGCAGCTCGGACAGTAATAGCAATCAGCCCCAGCATTTT. It translates to CASSSDSNSNQPQHF. The J gene is TRBJ1-5, the V gene TRBV7-2; D may be TRBD1 (6 bases). This CDR3 spans 15 amino acids. The germline V and J ends were trimmed by 4 bases and 0 bases, with 10 bases remaining between them. Looked up from germline, CDR1 is SGHTA and CDR2 is FQGNSA.

This chain links TRBV10-3 with TRBJ2-1; D perhaps matches TRBD1 (5 bases). V lost 6 bases and J lost 6, with 18 bases in between. This CDR3 is 15 amino acids long. In germline, CDR1 is ENHRY, CDR2 SYGVKD. CDR3 amino acids: CAIRGRLTTSNEQFF. The CDR3 bases are TGTGCCATCAGGGGGCGACTCACCACCAGCAATGAGCAGTTCTTC.

This chain links TRBV4-2 with TRBJ2-5; 7 nucleotides line up with TRBD1. This CDR3 is built from 16 residues. CDR1 is LGHNA, CDR2 YNFKEQ, per germline. V lost 0 bases, J lost 1 base, and 5 bases stayed unmatched. The chain's CDR3 is CASSQDRGGGQETQYF. CDR3 nucleotide sequence: TGTGCCAGCAGCCAAGATCGAGGGGGCGGCCAAGAGACCCAGTACTTC.

This clonotype was counted once. J is TRBJ2-6 and V is TRBV11-2; D is undetermined. This CDR3 comprises 23 residues. CDR1 is SGHAT and CDR2 is FQNNGV in the germline V gene. Trimming pared 5 bases from V and 0 bases from J, leaving 32 bases between. The chain's CDR3 is CASSPRVVRALVNLYSGANVLTF. The CDR3 DNA sequence: TGTGCCAGCAGCCCCCGCGTGGTTCGAGCTCTAGTAAATCTTTACTCTGGGGCCAACGTCCTGACTTTC.

The CDR3, as DNA: TGTGCCAGCTATCCGTTCAGCTCTGGGGCCAACGTCCTGACTTTC. Residues: CASYPFSSGANVLTF. The rearrangement links TRBV27 to TRBJ2-6; no definite D call. Trimming pared 8 bases from V and 0 bases from J, leaving 11 bases between. CDR1 MNHEY and CDR2 SMNVEV come from the germline V gene (reference sequence). The length of the CDR3 is 15 residues.

CDR3 loop: CASSEVGRRTEAFF. The CDR3 DNA reads as TGTGCCAGCAGCGAAGTAGGGAGACGCACTGAAGCTTTCTTT. The V and J genes are TRBV9 and TRBJ1-1; no reliable D call. The CDR3 contains 14 residues. The germline V gene encodes CDR1 SGDLS and CDR2 YYNGEE. V was trimmed by 3 bases and J by 4 bases, leaving 13 bases between them.

The rearrangement joins TRBV29-1 to TRBJ1-2; D remains unclear. With 4 bases removed from V and 8 bases from J, the gap between germline ends came to 11 bases. The CDR3 has 11 residues. The germline gives CDR1 SQVTM, CDR2 ANQGSEA. CDR3 sequence reads: CSVATGSGYTF. The DNA for the CDR3 is TGCAGCGTTGCAACCGGCAGCGGCTACACCTTC. Filled out from reference TRBV29-1 and TRBJ1-2, the complete variable domain reads SAVISQKPSRDICQRGTSLTIQCQVDSQVTMMFWYRQQPGQSLTLIATANQGSEATYESGFVIDKFPISRPNLTFSTLTVSNMSPEDSSIYLCSVATGSGYTFGSGTRLTVV.